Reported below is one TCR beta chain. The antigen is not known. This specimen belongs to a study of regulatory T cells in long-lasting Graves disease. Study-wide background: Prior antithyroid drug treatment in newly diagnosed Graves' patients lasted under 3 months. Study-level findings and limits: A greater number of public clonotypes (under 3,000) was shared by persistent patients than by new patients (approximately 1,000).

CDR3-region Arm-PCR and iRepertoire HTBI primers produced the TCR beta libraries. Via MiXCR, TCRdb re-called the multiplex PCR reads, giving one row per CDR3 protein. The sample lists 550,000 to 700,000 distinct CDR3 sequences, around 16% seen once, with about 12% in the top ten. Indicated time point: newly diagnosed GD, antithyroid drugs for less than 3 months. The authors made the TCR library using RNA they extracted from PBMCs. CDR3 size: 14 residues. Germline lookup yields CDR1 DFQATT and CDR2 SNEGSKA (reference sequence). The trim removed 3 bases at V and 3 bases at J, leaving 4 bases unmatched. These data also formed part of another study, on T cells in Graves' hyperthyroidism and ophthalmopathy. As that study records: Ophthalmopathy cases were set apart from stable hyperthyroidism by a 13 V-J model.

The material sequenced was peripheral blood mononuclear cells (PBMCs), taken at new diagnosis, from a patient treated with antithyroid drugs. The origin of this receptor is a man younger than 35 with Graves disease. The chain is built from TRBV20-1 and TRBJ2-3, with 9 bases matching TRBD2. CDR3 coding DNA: TGCAGTGCTAGGGCGGGGGGGGCTACAGATACGCAGTATTTT. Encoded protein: CSARAGGATDTQYF.